This T cell receptor beta chain was recorded in a study of tissue T cells after allogeneic stem cell transplantation. Study results and limitations: Only a limited share of tissue TCRs appeared in blood or spleen. Sampling depth was limited, and the cohort was small and clinically varied.

Survey-depth TCRbeta CDR3 sequencing reported V/J genes and productive frequencies. Here immunoSEQ multiplex PCR was the method, and the copy in TCRdb shows in-frame clones only, minus some. Altogether about 22,000 clones are present, approximately 69% being singletons, with the ten largest covering approximately 0.39%. Per the germline V gene, CDR1 is LGHDT and CDR2 is YNNKQL (reference sequence). The CDR3 totals 10 residues. V was shortened by 4 bases and J by 7 bases, with 2 bases between the two germline ends. Points on this clone: The antigen is unknown. Germline and genes: mouse. The CDR3 end lies 1 residue beyond the end of the read and is filled in from the germline J gene.

The chain employs TRBV4 and TRBJ1-5; the D is unclear. Source material: blood. This clonotype was obtained from a female BALB/c mouse in good health. This mouse strain has H2-d as its MHC haplotype. CDR3 protein: CASSLQAPLF. CDR3 bases read: TGTGCCAGCAGCTTACAGGCTCCGCTT.